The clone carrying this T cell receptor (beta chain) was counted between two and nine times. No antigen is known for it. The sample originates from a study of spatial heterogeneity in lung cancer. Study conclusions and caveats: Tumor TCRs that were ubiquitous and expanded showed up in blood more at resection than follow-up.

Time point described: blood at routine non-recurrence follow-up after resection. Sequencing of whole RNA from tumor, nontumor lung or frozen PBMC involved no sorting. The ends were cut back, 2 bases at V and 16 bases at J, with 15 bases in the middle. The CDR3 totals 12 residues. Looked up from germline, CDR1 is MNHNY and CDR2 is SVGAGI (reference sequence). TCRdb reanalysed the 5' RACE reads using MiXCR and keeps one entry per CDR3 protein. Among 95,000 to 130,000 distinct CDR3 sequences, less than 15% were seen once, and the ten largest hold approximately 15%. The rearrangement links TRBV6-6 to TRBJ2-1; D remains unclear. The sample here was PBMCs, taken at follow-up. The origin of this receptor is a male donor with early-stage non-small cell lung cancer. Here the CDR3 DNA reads TGTGCCAGCAGTTACAGTGTGGAGAACTACTTCTTC. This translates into CASSYSVENYFF.